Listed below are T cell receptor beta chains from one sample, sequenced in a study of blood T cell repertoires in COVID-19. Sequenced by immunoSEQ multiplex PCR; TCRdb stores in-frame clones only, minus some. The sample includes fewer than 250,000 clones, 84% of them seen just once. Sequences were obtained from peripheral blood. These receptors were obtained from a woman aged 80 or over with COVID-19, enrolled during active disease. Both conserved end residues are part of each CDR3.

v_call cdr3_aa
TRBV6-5 CASSLKQGGTEAFF
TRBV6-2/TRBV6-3 CASRPGANYGYTF
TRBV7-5 CVRSHRGRRVTEAFF
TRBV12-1 CASSFAPGHGAGELFF
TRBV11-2 CASSLSGGAGSEQFF
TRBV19 CASSILSPGTGNEKLFF
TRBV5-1 CASSSILAGGADNEQFF
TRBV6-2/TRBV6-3 CASSYSGSLVTGELFF
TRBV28 CASSSTGGRTDTQYF
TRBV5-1 CASSLGEAPNSPLHF
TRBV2 CASSRQLSYNEQFF
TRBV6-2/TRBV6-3 CASSYSSQGSEQYF
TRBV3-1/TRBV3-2 CASSQEGENTEAFF
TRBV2 CASSEGSYVSYEQYF
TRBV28 CASSFFGTGLGGQPQHF
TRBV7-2 CASSSGGTGYEKLFF
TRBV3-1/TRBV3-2 CASSQPDRGVTDTQYF
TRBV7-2 CASSLRDRVTGELFF
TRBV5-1 CASSLGQGLDEQYF
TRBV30 CAWSQFRTRLYGYTF
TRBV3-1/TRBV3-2 CASSQEPGRGNSPLHF
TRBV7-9 CASSFNSNQPQHF
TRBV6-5 CASSRGGTRAFF
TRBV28 CASTPGGAGYGYTF